This entry is about one T cell receptor (beta chain). At least ten counts were recorded for this clonotype. The specificity of this receptor is unknown. No per-base quality is available; no much larger clone lies one base away. The method was 5' RACE. Data came from a NextSeq 500. In the TCR library protocol, unique molecular identifiers were attached to individual cDNA molecules to correct for PCR bias and sequencing error. Both TCR alpha and beta chains were sequenced, and tight co-correlation was observed between alpha and beta sequence abundances in each sample. The paper's processing steps were these. V gene, J gene and CDR3 annotation of TCR sequences was performed with Decombinator V4. TCRs were defined as expanded if a significant change between any two time points was detected under a Poisson model with p below 0.0001. TCR abundances were normalised to the total number of TCRs sequenced per sample and were expressed as counts per million. MAIT TCRs were defined by TRAV1-2 paired with TRAJ12, TRAJ20 or TRAJ33, and iNKT TCRs by TRAV10 paired with TRAJ18. VDJdb, accessed on 1 November 2021, was searched for TCRs annotated for CMV, EBV and SARS-CoV-2, and TCRs annotated for more than one antigen were excluded. Clones were called with MiXCR by TCRdb after fastp trimmed the public reads at Q25, and only in-frame beta chains were retained. Here each entry gathers all rows of one CDR3 protein and keeps the most common genes and DNA. TCRdb's processing, not the authors' own work, is the source of the V and J calls. For this sample there are 40,000 to 45,000 distinct CDR3 sequences; around 4.5% appear just once. The ten biggest clones cover about 5% of the sample.

From cysteine to phenylalanine, the CDR3 is 17 amino acids long. CDR3 DNA is the only sequence kept; it has 51 bases, read in frame from the first base. Taken from the germline V gene, the CDR1 and CDR2 loops are KGHSH and LQKENI. V ends up 0 bases short and J 3 bases short, with an unmatched junction base count of 6. A case-control design nested within a healthcare worker cohort in London, UK, was used, with weekly nasopharyngeal swab PCR tests and blood sampling performed. Healthcare workers were enrolled in the week of the UK lockdown, from 23 to 31 March 2020, and were followed every week for up to about 16 weeks. This specimen belongs to a study of early T cells in non-severe SARS-CoV-2 infection (dated by TCRdb to the early 2020s). Background for the entire study: Because TCR sequencing was done on bulk RNA from unsorted whole blood, the alpha and beta chains could not be paired. The full study reports these points: VDJdb matching was skewed toward anti-spike CD8 responses, so virus-specific expansions were likely underestimated and private and CD4 specificities were missed.

Recombination joined TRBV18 with TRBJ2-1; TRBD1 aligns with 9 central bases. The specimen was whole blood. This TCR came from an adult who was a healthcare worker with PCR-confirmed SARS-CoV-2 infection or an uninfected control (not recorded which). The base sequence is TGTGCCAGCTCACCACCACTCGGACAGGGGTTCTACAATGAGCAGTTCTTC. This encodes CASSPPLGQGFYNEQFF. Joined to the reference TRBV18 and TRBJ2-1 proteins, this CDR3 gives the full variable domain: NAGVMQNPRHLVRRRGQEARLRCSPMKGHSHVYWYRQLPEEGLKFMVYLQKENIIDESGMPKERFSAEFPKEGPSILRIQQVVRGDSAAYFCASSPPLGQGFYNEQFFGPGTRLTVL.